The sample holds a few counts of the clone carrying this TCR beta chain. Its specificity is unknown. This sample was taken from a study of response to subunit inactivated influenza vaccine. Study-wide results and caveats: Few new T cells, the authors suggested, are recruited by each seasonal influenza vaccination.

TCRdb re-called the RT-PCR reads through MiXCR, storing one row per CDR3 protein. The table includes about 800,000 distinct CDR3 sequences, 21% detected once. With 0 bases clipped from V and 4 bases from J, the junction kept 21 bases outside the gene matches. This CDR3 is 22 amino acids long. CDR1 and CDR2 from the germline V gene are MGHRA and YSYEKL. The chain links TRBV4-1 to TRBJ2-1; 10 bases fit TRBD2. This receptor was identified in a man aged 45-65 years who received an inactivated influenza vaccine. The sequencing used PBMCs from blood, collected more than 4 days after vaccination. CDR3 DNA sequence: TGCGCCAGCAGCCAAGAACCCCCCGGACTAGCGGCCCGTCCTTCGGAATACAATGAGCAGTTCTTC. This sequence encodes CASSQEPPGLAARPSEYNEQFF.